Following are 30 T cell receptor beta chains from one sample sequenced in a study of blood T cell repertoires in COVID-19. The data were produced by immunoSEQ multiplex PCR, yet TCRdb's version contains in-frame clones alone and is incomplete. The sample records around 320,000 clones, about 82% being singletons. The specimen sequenced was peripheral blood. Receptors were obtained from a human donor in a cohort sampled during active COVID-19.

The CDR3 reads CASSLRTASYTF. The CDR3 nucleotides are TGTGCCAGCAGCCTCAGGACAGCGTCCTACACCTTC. The chain combines TRBV3-1 (or the pseudogene TRBV3-2) with TRBJ1-2, with a tentative D call TRBD1 (6 bases). The CDR3 is made up of 12 amino acids. Trimming cost V 4 bases and J 10 bases, with 13 bases left between them. CDR1 is LGHDT and CDR2 is YNNKEL in the germline V gene (reference sequence).

The chain combines TRBV6-5 with TRBJ1-3; D perhaps matches TRBD1 (5 bases). From germline, CDR1 is MNHEY and CDR2 SVGAGI. V lost 10 bases and J 0 bases, leaving 16 bases between the germline ends. The CDR3 spans 15 residues. The CDR3 nucleotides read TGTGCCACTTCTTTCTACGGGGGCTCTGGAAACACCATATATTTT. Translated: CATSFYGGSGNTIYF.

The chain links TRBV15 to TRBJ1-1; a possible D gene is TRBD1 (5 bases). This CDR3 is built from 13 residues. V lost 5 bases to trimming and J lost 3 bases, with 10 bases between them. Per germline, CDR1 LNHNV and CDR2 YYDKDF (reference sequence). CDR3 sequence reads: CATSLGGDTEAFF. CDR3 nucleotides: TGTGCCACCAGCCTCGGGGGTGACACTGAAGCTTTCTTT.

The chain recombines TRBV11-2 with TRBJ2-6, with D hard to call. The CDR3 length is 16 residues. V lost 1 base and J 1 base, leaving 8 bases between the germline ends. CDR1 is SGHAT, CDR2 FQNNGV, per germline. CDR3 sequence: CASSLVYGSGANVLTF. The CDR3 bases are TGTGCCAGCAGCTTAGTATACGGTTCTGGGGCCAACGTCCTGACTTTC.

V gene TRBV21-1 combines with J gene TRBJ1-1. TRBV21-1 is a listed pseudogene. CDR3 length: 13 residues. For the CDR3, the DNA is TGTGCCAGCAGCAGGGAGAACGACACTGAAGCTTTCTTT. Amino acids: CASSRENDTEAFF.

This chain uses TRBV10-3 with TRBJ1-4; tentatively, D is TRBD1 (5 bases). This CDR3 has 17 amino acids. Per germline, CDR1 ENHRY and CDR2 SYGVKD. Trimming shortened V by 3 bases and J by 2 bases, and 16 bases separated the two germline ends. The CDR3 nucleotides read TGTGCCATCAGTGACGGCTGGGGCTCTGCTACTAATGAAAAACTGTTTTTT. Amino acids: CAISDGWGSATNEKLFF.

The gene calls are TRBV24-1 and TRBJ1-2; 7 bases map to TRBD1. The CDR3 covers 16 residues. The germline V gene has CDR1 KGHDR and CDR2 SFDVKD. Trimming at V came to 4 bases and at J to 4 bases, leaving 11 bases not matched to a gene. This chain's CDR3 is CATSDSTGDWIYGYTF. The CDR3 nucleotides are TGTGCCACCAGTGACAGCACAGGGGATTGGATCTATGGCTACACCTTC.

The V call is TRBV19, the J call TRBJ1-1, with a possible D match to TRBD1 (5 bases). The CDR3 extends over 15 amino acids. Deletions cut 2 bases from V and 2 bases from J, with 12 bases between. Germline loops: CDR1 LNHDA, CDR2 SQIVND (reference sequence). The CDR3 nucleotides are TGTGCCAGTAGTATATCGGCAGGGTCAAACACTGAAGCTTTCTTT. Amino acids: CASSISAGSNTEAFF.

This rearrangement joins TRBV19 to TRBJ2-5; D possibly corresponds to TRBD1 (5 bases). The germline CDR1 and CDR2 sequences are LNHDA and SQIVND (reference sequence). V gave up 5 bases and J gave up 5 bases, with 9 bases separating them. The CDR3 covers 12 residues. CDR3 coding DNA: TGTGCCAGTAGTTTTTCAGGGGAGACCCAGTACTTC. Its protein product is CASSFSGETQYF.

This chain uses TRBV11-1 with TRBJ2-7; 7 positions match TRBD1. CDR1 is SGHAT and CDR2 is FQDESV in the germline V gene (reference sequence). The CDR3 runs to 15 residues. Trimming at V came to 0 bases and at J to 2 bases, leaving 4 bases not matched to a gene. For the CDR3, the DNA is TGTGCCAGCAGCTTAGCGCTCGGGACAGCCTACGAGCAGTACTTC. Translated, it gives CASSLALGTAYEQYF.

CDR3 loop: CASSPGTGVITNEKLFF. In nucleotides, the CDR3 is TGTGCCAGCAGCCCGGGGACAGGGGTCATTACTAATGAAAAACTGTTTTTT. The rearrangement joins TRBV14 to TRBJ1-4; 10 positions agree with TRBD1. This CDR3 spans 17 amino acids. V shed 4 bases and J 2 bases; nucleotides not matched to a gene: 7. The V gene's germline CDR1 is SGHDN and CDR2 FVKESK.

Worth noting for this clone: Other DNA sequences from this sample encode an identical CDR3 as well. The gene calls are TRBV19 and TRBJ1-2; 7 bases match TRBD1. Germline values: CDR1 LNHDA, CDR2 SQIVND (reference sequence). The V segment lost 5 bases and the J segment 3 bases; nucleotides outside the gene matches: 3. CDR3 size: 13 residues. CDR3 protein: CASSPGGYYGYTF. The CDR3 DNA follows: TGTGCCAGTAGTCCAGGGGGGTACTATGGCTACACCTTC.

The CDR3 loop is CASTYLGGTGELFF. The CDR3 DNA sequence: TGTGCCAGTACGTACTTGGGGGGAACCGGGGAGCTGTTTTTT. The V call is TRBV19, the J call TRBJ2-2, with D possibly TRBD2 on 6 matching bases. V shed 7 bases and J shed 5 bases, with 14 bases lying between them. From germline, CDR1 is LNHDA and CDR2 SQIVND (reference sequence). This CDR3 region has 14 residues.

CDR3 region: CAISESTSASSYEQYF. The CDR3 bases are TGTGCCATCAGTGAGTCGACTAGCGCGAGCTCCTACGAGCAGTACTTC. This chain uses TRBV10-3 with TRBJ2-7, with 8 bases that match TRBD2. Looked up from germline, CDR1 is ENHRY and CDR2 is SYGVKD. The V gene end was trimmed by 0 bases and the J gene end by 0 bases; junction bases not matched to a gene: 4. The CDR3 extends over 16 amino acids.

This clone was counted a single time. The chain combines TRBV7-9 with TRBJ1-3; no definite D call. CDR1 and CDR2 from the germline V gene are SEHNR and FQNEAQ (reference sequence). CDR3 size: 15 residues. The ends were cut back, 5 bases at V and 4 bases at J, with 15 bases in the middle. CDR3 protein: CASSLSPRPGNTIYF. The CDR3 nucleotides read TGTGCCAGCAGCCTCAGCCCGCGGCCGGGAAACACCATATATTTT.

The chain links TRBV5-1 to TRBJ2-5; no clear D. V was trimmed by 4 bases and J by 5 bases, leaving 6 bases between them. Germline V gene data show CDR1 as SGHRS and CDR2 as YFSETQ. The CDR3 loop spans 11 amino acids. The CDR3 reads CASSVGETQYF. Written as DNA, the CDR3 is TGCGCCAGCAGCGTCGGGGAGACCCAGTACTTC.

The CDR3: CASSYSGGRVDEQYF. CDR3 coding DNA: TGTGCCAGCAGCTACAGCGGGGGGCGCGTCGACGAGCAGTACTTC. The chain has TRBV7-9 and TRBJ2-7, with 9 nucleotides matching TRBD2. CDR1 SEHNR and CDR2 FQNEAQ come from the germline V gene (reference sequence). Unmatched junction bases numbered 9, after V lost 4 bases and J lost 5 bases. The CDR3 sequence is 15 residues long.

The V call is TRBV27, the J call TRBJ1-2; TRBD1 might be the D (6 bases). The CDR3 length is 13 residues. Per germline, CDR1 MNHEY and CDR2 SMNVEV (reference sequence). V lost 5 bases and J lost 4, with 11 bases in between. CDR3 bases: TGTGCCAGCAGTCTCAGGGGCGCCTATGGCTACACCTTC. This encodes CASSLRGAYGYTF.

This clone appeared a few times. The chain is built from TRBV6-5 and TRBJ2-7; D is possibly TRBD2 (5 bases). The CDR3 sequence is 15 residues long. V shed 5 bases and J shed 2 bases, with 16 bases lying between them. CDR1 and CDR2 from the germline V gene are MNHEY and SVGAGI. In nucleotides, the CDR3 is TGTGCCAGCAGTCTGAGCGGTCTCCTACCCTACGAGCAGTACTTC. This gives the protein CASSLSGLLPYEQYF.

The chain uses TRBV7-3 and TRBJ2-3; tentative D call: TRBD2 (5 bases). There are 13 residues in the CDR3. V lost 5 bases, J lost 3 bases, and 9 bases lay in between. Germline CDR1 is SGHTA and CDR2 is FQGTGA. CDR3 DNA: TGTGCCAGCAGCCTAGCAGCTACAGATACGCAGTATTTT. It is translated as CASSLAATDTQYF.

This clone was counted between two and nine times. V gene TRBV18 combines with J gene TRBJ1-1; 9 nucleotides agree with TRBD1. The CDR3 covers 14 residues. Germline V lookup: CDR1 KGHSH, CDR2 LQKENI. Unmatched junction bases numbered 4, after V lost 4 bases and J lost 4 bases. CDR3 in DNA: TGTGCCAGCTCACGGGACAGGGAAATCACTGAAGCTTTCTTT. This translates into CASSRDREITEAFF.

The CDR3 DNA reads TGTGCCAGCAGCTTAACAGTAAACTATGGCTACACCTTC. Translation: CASSLTVNYGYTF. V and J are TRBV7-2 and TRBJ1-2; no clear D gene. CDR3 length: 13 residues. Germline V CDR1 and CDR2: SGHTA, FQGNSA. Trimming cost V 2 bases and J 2 bases, with 6 bases left between them.

The chain carries TRBV18 and TRBJ2-2; D may be TRBD1 (5 bases). Germline CDR1 KGHSH, CDR2 LQKENI. V dropped 1 base and J dropped 2 bases, with 8 bases sitting between them. The CDR3 totals 15 residues. CDR3 sequence: CASSPQTDNTGELFF. The CDR3 DNA reads TGTGCCAGCTCACCACAGACAGACAACACCGGGGAGCTGTTTTTT.

The chain carries TRBV6-5 and TRBJ2-2; D not resolved. Trimming cost V 8 bases and J 3 bases, with 10 bases left between them. CDR3 size: 13 residues. Looked up from germline, CDR1 is MNHEY and CDR2 is SVGAGI. The CDR3 loop reads CASEVVYTGELFF. CDR3 nucleotide sequence: TGTGCCAGCGAGGTTGTGTACACCGGGGAGCTGTTTTTT.

The chain uses TRBV14 and TRBJ2-7; 10 positions match TRBD1. The germline CDR1 and CDR2 sequences are SGHDN and FVKESK. Trimming took 8 bases from V and 4 from J; bases not matched to a gene: 8. The CDR3 runs to 14 residues. The CDR3 DNA is TGTGCCAGCCAGCCGACAGGGGGCGGTTACGAGCAGTACTTC. Protein: CASQPTGGGYEQYF.

V usage is TRBV14 and J usage is TRBJ2-7, with a tentative D call TRBD1 (5 bases). The CDR3 is 16 residues long. Trimming shortened V by 5 bases and J by 1 base, and 18 bases separated the two germline ends. The germline gives CDR1 SGHDN, CDR2 FVKESK. The CDR3 is CASSGAAAKNSYEQYF. The CDR3 DNA sequence: TGTGCCAGCAGCGGGGCAGCCGCTAAGAATTCCTACGAGCAGTACTTC.

V and J are TRBV30 and TRBJ2-3; D might be TRBD2 (5 bases). Germline values: CDR1 GTSNPN, CDR2 SVGIG (reference sequence). Trimming removed 0 bases at V and 5 bases at J, with 6 bases between. CDR3 length equals 12 residues. CDR3 in DNA: TGTGCCTGGAGTGTCGGAGGAGATACGCAGTATTTT. Its protein product is CAWSVGGDTQYF.

The chain uses TRBV5-1 and TRBJ1-1, with 9 bases lining up with TRBD1. V was pared by 3 bases and J by 4 bases, with 7 bases of the junction left unmatched. CDR3 length: 15 amino acids. The V gene's germline CDR1 is SGHRS and CDR2 YFSETQ. As DNA, the CDR3 is TGCGCCAGCAGCTGGGGGGACAGGGTGGGCACTGAAGCTTTCTTT. Translating it yields CASSWGDRVGTEAFF.

This clone is a singleton in its sample. This chain links TRBV9 with TRBJ1-5; D gene ambiguous. Trimming took off 1 base at V and 4 bases at J, with 6 bases between the two ends. Germline V lookup: CDR1 SGDLS, CDR2 YYNGEE. This CDR3 comprises 13 residues. CDR3 protein: CASSVSGNQPQHF. The CDR3 DNA is TGTGCCAGCAGCGTAAGCGGAAATCAGCCCCAGCATTTT.

This chain joins TRBV18 and TRBJ1-5; D perhaps matches TRBD1 (5 bases). Trimming removed 2 bases at V and 1 base at J, with 18 bases between. This CDR3 has 18 residues. The V gene's germline CDR1 is KGHSH and CDR2 LQKENI. The CDR3 loop reads CASSPSRPGTISNQPQHF. The CDR3 DNA reads TGTGCCAGCTCACCATCCCGCCCCGGGACTATAAGCAATCAGCCCCAGCATTTT.